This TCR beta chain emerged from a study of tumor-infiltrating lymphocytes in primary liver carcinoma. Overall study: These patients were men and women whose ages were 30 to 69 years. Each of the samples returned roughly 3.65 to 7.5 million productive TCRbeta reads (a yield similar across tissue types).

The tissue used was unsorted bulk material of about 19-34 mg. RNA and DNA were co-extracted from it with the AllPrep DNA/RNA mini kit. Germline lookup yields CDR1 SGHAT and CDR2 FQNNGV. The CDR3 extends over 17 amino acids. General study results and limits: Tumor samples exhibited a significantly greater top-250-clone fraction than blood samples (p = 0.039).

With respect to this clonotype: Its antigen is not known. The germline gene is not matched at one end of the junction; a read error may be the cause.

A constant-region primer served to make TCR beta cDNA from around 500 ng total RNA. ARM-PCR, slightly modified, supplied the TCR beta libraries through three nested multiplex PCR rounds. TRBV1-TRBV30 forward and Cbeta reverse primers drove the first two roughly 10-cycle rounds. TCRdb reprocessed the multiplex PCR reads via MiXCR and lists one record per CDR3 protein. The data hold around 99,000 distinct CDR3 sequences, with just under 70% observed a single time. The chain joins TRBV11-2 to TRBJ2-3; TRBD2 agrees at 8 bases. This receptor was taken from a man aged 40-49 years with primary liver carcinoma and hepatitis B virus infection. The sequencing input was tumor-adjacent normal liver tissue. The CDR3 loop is CACSRRSSGSSTDTQYF. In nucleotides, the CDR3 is TGTGCCTGCAGCCGCCGGTCTAGCGGGTCTAGTACAGATACGCAGTATTTT.